A single sample gave rise to the 2 T cell receptor beta chains below, sequenced in a study of cytomegalovirus exposure and HLA in healthy donors. In the PCR, 60 Vbeta and 13 Jbeta primers were used. Sequencing used immunoSEQ multiplex PCR; TCRdb keeps in-frame clones, though not all of them. The profile shows 90,000 to 100,000 clones, 80% of them singletons. The specimen was PBMCs. The origin of the receptors is a man younger than 35 in good health and CMV-seronegative.

The table lists this clone with a few counts. J is TRBJ2-7 and V is TRBV9; 12 bases align to TRBD1. The CDR3 extends over 15 amino acids. Germline V CDR1 and CDR2: SGDLS, YYNGEE. With V trimmed by 0 bases and J by 5 bases, 3 bases remained unmatched. CDR3 coding DNA: TGTGCCAGCAGCGTAGCCGGGACAGGGGGCCACGAGCAGTACTTC. Amino acid sequence: CASSVAGTGGHEQYF.

This chain links TRBV19 with TRBJ1-4, with TRBD1 identical over 9 bases. V was pared by 8 bases and J by 4 bases, with 5 bases of the junction left unmatched. In germline, CDR1 is LNHDA, CDR2 SQIVND (reference sequence). The CDR3 consists of 14 residues. The DNA of the CDR3 is TGTGCCAGTGGGGACAGGGCGGGTAATGAAAAACTGTTTTTT. It encodes CASGDRAGNEKLFF.